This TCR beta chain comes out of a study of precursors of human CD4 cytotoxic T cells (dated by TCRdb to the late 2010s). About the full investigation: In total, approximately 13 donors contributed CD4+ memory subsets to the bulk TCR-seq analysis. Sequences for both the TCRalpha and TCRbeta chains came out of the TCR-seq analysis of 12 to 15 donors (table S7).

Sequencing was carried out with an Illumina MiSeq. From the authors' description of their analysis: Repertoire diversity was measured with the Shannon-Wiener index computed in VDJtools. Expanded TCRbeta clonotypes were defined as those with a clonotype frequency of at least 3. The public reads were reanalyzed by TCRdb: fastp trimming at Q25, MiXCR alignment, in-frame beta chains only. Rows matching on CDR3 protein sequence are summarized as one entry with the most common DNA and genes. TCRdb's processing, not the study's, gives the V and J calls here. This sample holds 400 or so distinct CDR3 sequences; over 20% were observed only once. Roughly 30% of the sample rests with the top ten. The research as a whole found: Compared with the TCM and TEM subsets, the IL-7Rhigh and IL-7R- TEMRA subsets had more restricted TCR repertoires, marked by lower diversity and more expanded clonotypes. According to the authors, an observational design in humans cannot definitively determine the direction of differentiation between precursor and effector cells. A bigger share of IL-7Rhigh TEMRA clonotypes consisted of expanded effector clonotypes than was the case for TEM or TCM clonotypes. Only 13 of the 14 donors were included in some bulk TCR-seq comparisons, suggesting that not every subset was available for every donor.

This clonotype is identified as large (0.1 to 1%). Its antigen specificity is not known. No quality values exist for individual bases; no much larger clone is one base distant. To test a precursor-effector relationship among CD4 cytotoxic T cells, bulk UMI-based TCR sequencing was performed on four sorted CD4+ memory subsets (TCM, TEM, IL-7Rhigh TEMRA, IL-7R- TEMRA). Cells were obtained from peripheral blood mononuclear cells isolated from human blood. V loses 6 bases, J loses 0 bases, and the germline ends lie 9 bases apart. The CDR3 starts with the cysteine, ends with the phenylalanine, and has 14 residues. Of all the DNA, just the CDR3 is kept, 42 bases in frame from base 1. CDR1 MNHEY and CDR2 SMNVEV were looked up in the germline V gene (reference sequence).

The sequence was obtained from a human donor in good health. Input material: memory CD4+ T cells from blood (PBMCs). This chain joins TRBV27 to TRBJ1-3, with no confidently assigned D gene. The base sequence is TGTGCCAGCAGGGAGCTGAGCTCTGGAAACACCATATATTTT. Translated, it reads CASRELSSGNTIYF.